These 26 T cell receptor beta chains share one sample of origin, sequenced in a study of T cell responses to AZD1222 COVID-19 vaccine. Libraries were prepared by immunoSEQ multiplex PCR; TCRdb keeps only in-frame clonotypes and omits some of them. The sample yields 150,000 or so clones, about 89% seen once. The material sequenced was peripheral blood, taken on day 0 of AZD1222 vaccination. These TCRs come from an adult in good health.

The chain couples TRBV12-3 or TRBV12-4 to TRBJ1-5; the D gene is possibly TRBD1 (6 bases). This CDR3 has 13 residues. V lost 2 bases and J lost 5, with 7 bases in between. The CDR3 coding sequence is TGTGCCAGCAGTTTAAACAGGGATCAGCCCCAGCATTTT. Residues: CASSLNRDQPQHF.

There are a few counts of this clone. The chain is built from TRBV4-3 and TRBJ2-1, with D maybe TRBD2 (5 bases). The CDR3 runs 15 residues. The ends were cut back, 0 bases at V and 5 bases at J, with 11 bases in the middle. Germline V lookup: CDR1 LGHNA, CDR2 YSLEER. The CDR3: CASSQDRMTNNEQFF. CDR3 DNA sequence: TGCGCCAGCAGCCAAGATCGGATGACTAACAATGAGCAGTTCTTC.

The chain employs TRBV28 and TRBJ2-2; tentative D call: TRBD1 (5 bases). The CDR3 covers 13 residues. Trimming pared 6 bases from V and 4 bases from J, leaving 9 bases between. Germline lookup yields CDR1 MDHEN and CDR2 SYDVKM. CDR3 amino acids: CASSSRVTGELFF. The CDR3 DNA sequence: TGTGCCAGCAGCTCCAGGGTCACCGGGGAGCTGTTTTTT.

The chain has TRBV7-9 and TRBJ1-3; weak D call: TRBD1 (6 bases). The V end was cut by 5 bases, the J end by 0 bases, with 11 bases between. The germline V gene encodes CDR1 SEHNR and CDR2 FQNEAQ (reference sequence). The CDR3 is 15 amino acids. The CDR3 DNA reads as TGTGCCAGCAGCGCAAGGGGGAGCTCTGGAAACACCATATATTTT. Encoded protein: CASSARGSSGNTIYF.

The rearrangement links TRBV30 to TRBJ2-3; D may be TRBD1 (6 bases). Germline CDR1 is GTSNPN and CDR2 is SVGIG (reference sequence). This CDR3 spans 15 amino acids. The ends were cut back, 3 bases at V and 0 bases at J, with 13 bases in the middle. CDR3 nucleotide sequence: TGTGCCTGGAGCGCTGTACAGGGCAGCACAGATACGCAGTATTTT. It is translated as CAWSAVQGSTDTQYF.

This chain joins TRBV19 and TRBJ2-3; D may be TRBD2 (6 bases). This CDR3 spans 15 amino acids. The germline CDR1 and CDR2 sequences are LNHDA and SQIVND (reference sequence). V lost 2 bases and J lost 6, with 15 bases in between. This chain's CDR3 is CASSIFLAPPDTQYF. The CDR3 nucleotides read TGTGCCAGTAGTATATTCCTAGCGCCCCCCGATACGCAGTATTTT.

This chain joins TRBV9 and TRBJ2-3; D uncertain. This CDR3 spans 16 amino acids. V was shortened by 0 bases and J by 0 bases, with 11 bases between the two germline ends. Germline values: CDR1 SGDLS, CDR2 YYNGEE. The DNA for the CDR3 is TGTGCCAGCAGCGTAGGGGTAGGTTCTAGCACAGATACGCAGTATTTT. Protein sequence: CASSVGVGSSTDTQYF.

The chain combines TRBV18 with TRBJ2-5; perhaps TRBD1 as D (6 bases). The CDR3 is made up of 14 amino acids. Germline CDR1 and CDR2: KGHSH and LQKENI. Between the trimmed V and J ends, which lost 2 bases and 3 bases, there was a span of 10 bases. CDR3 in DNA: TGTGCCAGCTCACCATTGGCAGGGGAAGAGACCCAGTACTTC. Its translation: CASSPLAGEETQYF.

As DNA, the CDR3 is TGTGCCAGCAGTTCTCCTCGGACAGGGGACGACTATGGCTACACCTTC. As protein: CASSSPRTGDDYGYTF. The V and J genes are TRBV6-5 and TRBJ1-2; TRBD1 aligns across 9 bases. CDR3 length equals 16 residues. From germline, CDR1 is MNHEY and CDR2 SVGAGI. The V and J ends lost 4 bases and 3 bases, in that order; junction bases with no gene match: 9.

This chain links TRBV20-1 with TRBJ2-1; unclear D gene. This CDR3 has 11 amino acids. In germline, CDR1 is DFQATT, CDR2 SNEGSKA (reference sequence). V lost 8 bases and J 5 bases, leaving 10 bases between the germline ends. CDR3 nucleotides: TGCAGTCTGGAGCCCGACAATGAGCAGTTCTTC. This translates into CSLEPDNEQFF.

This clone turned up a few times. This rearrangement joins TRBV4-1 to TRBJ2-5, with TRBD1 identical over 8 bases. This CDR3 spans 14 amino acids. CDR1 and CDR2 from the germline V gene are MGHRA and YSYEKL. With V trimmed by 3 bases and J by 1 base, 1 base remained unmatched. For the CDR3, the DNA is TGCGCCAGCAGCCATGACAGGGGCCAAGAGACCCAGTACTTC. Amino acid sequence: CASSHDRGQETQYF.

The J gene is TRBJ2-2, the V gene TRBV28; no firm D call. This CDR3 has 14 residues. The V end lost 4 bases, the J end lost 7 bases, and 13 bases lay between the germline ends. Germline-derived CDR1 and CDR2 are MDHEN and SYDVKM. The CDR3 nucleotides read TGTGCCAGCAGTTCCCCCCCCGATCTCGGGGAGCTGTTTTTT. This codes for CASSSPPDLGELFF. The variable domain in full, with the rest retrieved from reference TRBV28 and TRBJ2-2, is DVKVTQSSRYLVKRTGEKVFLECVQDMDHENMFWYRQDPGLGLRLIYFSYDVKMKEKGDIPEGYSVSREKKERFSLILESASTNQTSMYLCASSSPPDLGELFFGEGSRLTVL.

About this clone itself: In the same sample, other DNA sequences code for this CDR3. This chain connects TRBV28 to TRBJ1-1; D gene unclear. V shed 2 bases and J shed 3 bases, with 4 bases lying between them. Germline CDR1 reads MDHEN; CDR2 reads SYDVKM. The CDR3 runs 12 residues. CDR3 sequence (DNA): TGTGCCAGCAGTTTAGGATACACTGAAGCTTTCTTT. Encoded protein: CASSLGYTEAFF.

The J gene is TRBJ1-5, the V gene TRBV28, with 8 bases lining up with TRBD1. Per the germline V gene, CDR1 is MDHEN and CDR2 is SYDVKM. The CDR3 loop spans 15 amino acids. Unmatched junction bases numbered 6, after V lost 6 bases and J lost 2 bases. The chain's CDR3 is CASSLQGAGNQPQHF. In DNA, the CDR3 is TGTGCCAGCAGCCTGCAGGGGGCCGGCAATCAGCCCCAGCATTTT.

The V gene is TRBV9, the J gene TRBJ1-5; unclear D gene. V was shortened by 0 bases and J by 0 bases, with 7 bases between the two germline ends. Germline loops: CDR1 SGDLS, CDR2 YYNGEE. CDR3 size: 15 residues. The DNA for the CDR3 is TGTGCCAGCAGCGTAGCTGCGGATAGCAATCAGCCCCAGCATTTT. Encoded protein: CASSVAADSNQPQHF.

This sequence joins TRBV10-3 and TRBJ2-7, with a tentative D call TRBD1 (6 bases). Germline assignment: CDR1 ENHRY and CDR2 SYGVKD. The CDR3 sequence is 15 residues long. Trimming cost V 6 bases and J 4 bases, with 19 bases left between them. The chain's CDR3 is CAISPGTQGGYEQYF. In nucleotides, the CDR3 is TGTGCCATCAGCCCGGGGACACAGGGCGGGTACGAGCAGTACTTC.

The CDR3 loop is CSVVAEKLFF. CDR3 sequence (DNA): TGCAGCGTTGTGGCTGAAAAACTGTTTTTT. The rearrangement joins TRBV29-1 to TRBJ1-4; D is unclear. The CDR3 totals 10 residues. Trimming took off 4 bases at V and 7 bases at J, with 4 bases between the two ends. CDR1 SQVTM and CDR2 ANQGSEA come from the germline V gene.

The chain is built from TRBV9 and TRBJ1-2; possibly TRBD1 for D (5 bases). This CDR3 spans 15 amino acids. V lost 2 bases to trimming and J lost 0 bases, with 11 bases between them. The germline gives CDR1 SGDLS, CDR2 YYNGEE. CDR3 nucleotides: TGTGCCAGCAGCGTGGACACGACGACTAACTATGGCTACACCTTC. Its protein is CASSVDTTTNYGYTF. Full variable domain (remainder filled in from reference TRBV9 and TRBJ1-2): DSGVTQTPKHLITATGQRVTLRCSPRSGDLSVYWYQQSLDQGLQFLIQYYNGEERAKGNILERFSAQQFPDLHSELNLSSLELGDSALYFCASSVDTTTNYGYTFGSGTRLTVV.

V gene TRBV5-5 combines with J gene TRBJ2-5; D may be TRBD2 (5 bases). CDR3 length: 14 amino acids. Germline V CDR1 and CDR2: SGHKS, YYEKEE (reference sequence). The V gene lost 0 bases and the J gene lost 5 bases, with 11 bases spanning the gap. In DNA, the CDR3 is TGTGCCAGCAGCTTGGGTCGGGGTGAGGAGACCCAGTACTTC. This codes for CASSLGRGEETQYF.

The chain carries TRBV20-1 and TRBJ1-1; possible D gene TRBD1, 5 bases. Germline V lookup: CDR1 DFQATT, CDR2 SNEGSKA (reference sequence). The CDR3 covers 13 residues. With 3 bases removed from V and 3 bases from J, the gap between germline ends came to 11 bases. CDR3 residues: CSASGTADTEAFF. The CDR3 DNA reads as TGCAGTGCTAGTGGGACGGCTGACACTGAAGCTTTCTTT.

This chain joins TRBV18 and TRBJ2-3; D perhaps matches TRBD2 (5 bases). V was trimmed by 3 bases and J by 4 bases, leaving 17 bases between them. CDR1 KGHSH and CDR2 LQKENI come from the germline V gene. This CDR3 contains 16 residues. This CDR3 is CASSPLALSSADTQYF. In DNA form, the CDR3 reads TGTGCCAGCTCACCCCTAGCCCTATCAAGCGCAGATACGCAGTATTTT.

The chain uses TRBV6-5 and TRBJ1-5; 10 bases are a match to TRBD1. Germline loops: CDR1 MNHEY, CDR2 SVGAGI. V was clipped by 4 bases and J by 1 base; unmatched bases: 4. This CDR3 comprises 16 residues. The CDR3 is CASSSTGGASNQPQHF. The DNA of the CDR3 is TGTGCCAGCAGTTCGACAGGGGGCGCGAGCAATCAGCCCCAGCATTTT.

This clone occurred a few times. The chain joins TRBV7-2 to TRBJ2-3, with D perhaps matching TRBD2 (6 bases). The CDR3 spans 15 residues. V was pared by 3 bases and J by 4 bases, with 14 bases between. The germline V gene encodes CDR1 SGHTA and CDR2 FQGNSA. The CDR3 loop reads CASSFGGRSADTQYF. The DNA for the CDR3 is TGTGCCAGCAGCTTTGGAGGGAGGTCAGCAGATACGCAGTATTTT. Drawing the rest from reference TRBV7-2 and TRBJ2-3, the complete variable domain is GAGVSQSPSNKVTEKGKDVELRCDPISGHTALYWYRQSLGQGLEFLIYFQGNSAPDKSGLPSDRFSAERTGGSVSTLTIQRTQQEDSAVYLCASSFGGRSADTQYFGPGTRLTVL.

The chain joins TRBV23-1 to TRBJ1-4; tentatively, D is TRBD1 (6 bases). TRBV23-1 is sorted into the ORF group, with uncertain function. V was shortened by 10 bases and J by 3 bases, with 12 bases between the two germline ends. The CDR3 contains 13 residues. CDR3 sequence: CAIQGLPNEKLFF. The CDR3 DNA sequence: TGCGCCATCCAGGGGTTACCTAATGAAAAACTGTTTTTT.

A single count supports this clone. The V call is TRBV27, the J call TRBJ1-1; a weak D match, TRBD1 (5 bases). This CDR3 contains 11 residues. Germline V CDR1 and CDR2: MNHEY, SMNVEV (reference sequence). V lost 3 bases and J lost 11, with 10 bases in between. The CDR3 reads CASSFSREAFF. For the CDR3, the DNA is TGTGCCAGCAGTTTCAGCAGGGAGGCTTTCTTT.

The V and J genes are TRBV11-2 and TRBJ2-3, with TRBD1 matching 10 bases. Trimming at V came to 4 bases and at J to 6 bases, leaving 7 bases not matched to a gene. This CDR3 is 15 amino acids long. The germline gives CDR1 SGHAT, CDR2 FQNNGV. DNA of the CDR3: TGTGCCAGCAGCTCCCCGGGACAGGGGCCCGATACGCAGTATTTT. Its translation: CASSSPGQGPDTQYF.